The T cell receptor (beta chain) described here comes from a study of shared clonotypes between healthy human individuals. Every contributor of samples was a Caucasian grown-up residing in Nashville, Tennessee. The ends lost 4 bases at V and 4 bases at J; junction bases unmatched: 13. Germline values: CDR1 SGHDT, CDR2 YYEEEE. CDR3 length: 16 residues. Measured with immunoSEQ multiplex PCR; TCRdb has only the in-frame clones, and not every one. The repertoire includes about 1.5 million clones, approximately 96% of them detected once, and roughly 1.2% sits in the top ten. The chain is built from TRBV5-6 and TRBJ1-1, with TRBD1 matching 7 bases. Sequenced material: naive CD4+ T cells sorted from blood. The subset denotes: CD45RA+ positively selected. The source of this sequence is a man between 25 and 39 years old in good health. CDR3 protein: CASSRGLPGGVTEAFF. The CDR3 nucleotides read TGTGCCAGCAGCCGGGGGCTTCCAGGGGGTGTCACTGAAGCTTTCTTT.